What follows are 9 T cell receptor beta chains derived from one specimen sequenced in a study of CD8 T cells in Susac syndrome. After extraction with the RNeasy kit, roughly 0.5 to 1 ug of the RNA was reverse transcribed using random hexamers. MiXCR was run by TCRdb on the immunoSEQ multiplex PCR reads, yielding one entry per CDR3 protein. Of 250,000 to 350,000 distinct CDR3 sequences in the sample, about 91% were seen once. Sequencing input: CD4+ T cells from PBMCs. These receptors originate from a human donor with multiple sclerosis.

The CDR3 nucleotides are TGCGCCAGCAGCCCCTCATGGCGGGAGGTAAACACCTACGAGCAGTACTTC. It encodes CASSPSWREVNTYEQYF. The V and J genes are TRBV5-1 and TRBJ2-7; 8 bases are shared with TRBD2. J was trimmed by 2 bases and V by 4 bases; bases with no gene match: 14. Germline loops: CDR1 SGHRS, CDR2 YFSETQ. The CDR3 totals 17 residues.

This clonotype was counted once. This chain uses TRBV30 with TRBJ1-1; D might be TRBD1 (6 bases). Trimming stripped 0 bases from V and 7 bases from J, with 12 bases between. This CDR3 contains 13 residues. The germline gives CDR1 GTSNPN, CDR2 SVGIG (reference sequence). CDR3 in DNA: TGTGCCTGGAGTGTAAAGGCAGGGGTTGAAGCTTTCTTT. Protein: CAWSVKAGVEAFF.

The rearrangement joins TRBV6-6 to TRBJ2-3, with 10 bases that match TRBD1. V lost 3 bases to trimming and J lost 8 bases; unmatched junction nucleotides: 8. The CDR3 contains 15 residues. Germline CDR1 reads MNHNY; CDR2 reads SVGAGI (reference sequence). CDR3 bases: TGTGCCAGCAGTTATGACAGGGGGCCCCCCCCTACGCAGTATTTT. Amino acid sequence: CASSYDRGPPPTQYF.

This chain links TRBV20-1 with TRBJ2-2; 8 nucleotides agree with TRBD2. V was pared by 0 bases and J by 0 bases, with 6 bases of the junction left unmatched. The CDR3 consists of 17 residues. Looked up from germline, CDR1 is DFQATT and CDR2 is SNEGSKA (reference sequence). In DNA form, the CDR3 reads TGCAGTGCTAGAGATAGGGGCGGGGGGTCGAACACCGGGGAGCTGTTTTTT. Amino acid sequence: CSARDRGGGSNTGELFF.

This chain uses TRBV4-2 with TRBJ2-2; 7 bases align to TRBD1. V trimming: 4 bases; J trimming: 5 bases; junction bases outside the gene matches: 16. The length of the CDR3 is 18 residues. Germline CDR1 reads LGHNA; CDR2 reads YNFKEQ. CDR3 in DNA: TGTGCCAGCAGCCGGAGTCGAACGGGACAGAGATTGACCGGGGAGCTGTTTTTT. Residues: CASSRSRTGQRLTGELFF.

J is TRBJ2-2 and V is TRBV20-1; 8 bases line up with TRBD2. The CDR3 is 17 residues long. Trimming at V came to 1 base and at J to 0 bases, leaving 7 bases not matched to a gene. Germline values: CDR1 DFQATT, CDR2 SNEGSKA (reference sequence). The CDR3 coding sequence is TGCAGTGCTAGAGCCCCCCTTAGCGGGACGAACACCGGGGAGCTGTTTTTT. Translation: CSARAPLSGTNTGELFF.

This clonotype was counted once. V is TRBV7-2 and J is TRBJ2-5, with no clear D. Trimming took 5 bases from V and 2 from J, leaving 9 bases between them. In germline, CDR1 is SGHTA, CDR2 FQGNSA. The CDR3 is made up of 13 amino acids. CDR3 sequence: CASSRALQETQYF. CDR3 DNA: TGTGCCAGCAGCCGGGCCCTACAAGAGACCCAGTACTTC.

V gene TRBV7-9 combines with J gene TRBJ2-5; D is perhaps TRBD2 (5 bases). Germline CDR1 and CDR2: SEHNR and FQNEAQ (reference sequence). V lost 5 bases and J lost 3, with 22 bases in between. The CDR3 spans 17 residues. The DNA for the CDR3 is TGTGCCAGCAGCCCCGCCCGGGGTCTGGGGAAAGAAGAGACCCAGTACTTC. This codes for CASSPARGLGKEETQYF.

This chain links TRBV4-3 with TRBJ2-7, with 10 bases fitting TRBD1. In germline, CDR1 is LGHNA, CDR2 YSLEER. The V and J ends lost 4 bases and 5 bases, in that order; junction bases with no gene match: 11. The CDR3 runs 16 residues. In DNA form, the CDR3 reads TGCGCCAGCAGCCGCAGGAGACAGGGGGCGGGGGACGAGCAGTACTTC. Protein sequence: CASSRRRQGAGDEQYF.